This T cell receptor (beta chain) came from a study of cytomegalovirus exposure and HLA in healthy donors. Whole-study findings and limits: TCR beta V segments were, for the most part, productive about 90% or about 30% of the time in an earlier analysis. About 180 TCR beta chains were listed as cytomegalovirus-associated. It was assumed in the presence/absence analyses that sequencing depth was roughly uniform across donors.

From germline, CDR1 is LNHNV and CDR2 YYDKDF (reference sequence). The CDR3 consists of 15 residues. With 0 bases removed from V and 6 bases from J, the gap between germline ends came to 12 bases. The PCR ran on 60 Vbeta and 13 Jbeta primers. Repertoires were generated with immunoSEQ multiplex PCR, while TCRdb's copy carries only in-frame clones and drops some. The profile shows around 95,000 clones, approximately 72% of them singletons. Worth noting for this clone: Its antigen is undetermined.

The sequencing input was PBMCs. The chain couples TRBV15 to TRBJ1-5; D is uncertain. This TCR came from a man aged 30-40 years in good health and CMV-seropositive. CDR3 sequence reads: CATSREPGSGQPQHF. As DNA, the CDR3 is TGTGCCACCAGCAGAGAACCGGGGTCAGGTCAGCCCCAGCATTTT.